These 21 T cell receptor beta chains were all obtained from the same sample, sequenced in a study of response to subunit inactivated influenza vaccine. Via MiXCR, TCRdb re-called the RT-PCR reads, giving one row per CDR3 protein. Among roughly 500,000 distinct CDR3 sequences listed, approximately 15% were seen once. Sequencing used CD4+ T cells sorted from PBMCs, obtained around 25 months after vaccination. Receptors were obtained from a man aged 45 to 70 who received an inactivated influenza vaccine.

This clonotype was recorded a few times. The CDR3 loop reads CASSLGRTGGFDTQYF. In DNA form, the CDR3 reads TGTGCCAGCAGCTTAGGAAGGACGGGAGGATTTGATACGCAGTATTTT. This chain joins TRBV7-9 and TRBJ2-3; 7 bases match TRBD2. The J segment lost 6 bases and the V segment lost 1 base, leaving 10 bases of the junction unmatched. The CDR3 loop spans 16 amino acids. The germline V gene encodes CDR1 SEHNR and CDR2 FQNEAQ (reference sequence).

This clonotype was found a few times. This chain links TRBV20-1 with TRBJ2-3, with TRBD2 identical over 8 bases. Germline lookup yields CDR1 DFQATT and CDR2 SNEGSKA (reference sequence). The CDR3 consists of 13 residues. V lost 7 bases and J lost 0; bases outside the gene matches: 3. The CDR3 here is CSVSGTSTDTQYF. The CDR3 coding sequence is TGCAGTGTTAGCGGGACTAGCACAGATACGCAGTATTTT.

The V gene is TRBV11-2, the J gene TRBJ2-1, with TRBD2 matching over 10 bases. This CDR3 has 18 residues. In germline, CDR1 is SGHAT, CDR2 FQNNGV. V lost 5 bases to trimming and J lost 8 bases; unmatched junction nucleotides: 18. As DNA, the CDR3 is TGTGCCAGCAGCCGTTCCCTTGGATATAGCGGGAGGTCGGATGAGCAGTTCTTC. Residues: CASSRSLGYSGRSDEQFF.

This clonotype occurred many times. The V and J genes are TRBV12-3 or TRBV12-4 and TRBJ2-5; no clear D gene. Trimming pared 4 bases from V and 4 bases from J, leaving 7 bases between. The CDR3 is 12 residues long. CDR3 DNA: TGTGCCAGCAGTTCATTCCCAGAGACCCAGTACTTC. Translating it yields CASSSFPETQYF.

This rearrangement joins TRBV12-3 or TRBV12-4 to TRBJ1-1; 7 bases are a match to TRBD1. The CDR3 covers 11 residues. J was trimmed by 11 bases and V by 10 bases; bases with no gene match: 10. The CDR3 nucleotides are TGTGCCACCCACAGGGGCGGGGAGGCTTTCTTT. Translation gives CATHRGGEAFF.

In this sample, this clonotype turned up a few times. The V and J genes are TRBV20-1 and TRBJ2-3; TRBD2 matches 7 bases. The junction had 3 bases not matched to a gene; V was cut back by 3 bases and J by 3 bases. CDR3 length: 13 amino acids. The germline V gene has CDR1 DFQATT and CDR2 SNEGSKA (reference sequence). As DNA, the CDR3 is TGCAGTGCTAGCGGGGGGATAACAGATACGCAGTATTTT. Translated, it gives CSASGGITDTQYF.

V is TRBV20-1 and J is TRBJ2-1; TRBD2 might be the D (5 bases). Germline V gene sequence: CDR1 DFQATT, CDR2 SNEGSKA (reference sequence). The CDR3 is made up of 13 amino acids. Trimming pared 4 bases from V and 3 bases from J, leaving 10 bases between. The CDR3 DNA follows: TGCAGTGCTAATTCAGAGGGCTACAATGAGCAGTTCTTC. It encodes CSANSEGYNEQFF.

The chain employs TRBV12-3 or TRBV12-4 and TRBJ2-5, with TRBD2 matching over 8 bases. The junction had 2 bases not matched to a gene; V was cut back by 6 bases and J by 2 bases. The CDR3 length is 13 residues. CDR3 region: CASSPSGQETQYF. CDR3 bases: TGTGCCAGCAGCCCTAGCGGGCAAGAGACCCAGTACTTC.

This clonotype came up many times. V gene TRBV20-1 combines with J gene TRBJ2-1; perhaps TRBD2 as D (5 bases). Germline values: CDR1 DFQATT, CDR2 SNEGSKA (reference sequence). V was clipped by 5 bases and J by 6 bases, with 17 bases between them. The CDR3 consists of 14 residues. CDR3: CSAEEGLPPNEQFF. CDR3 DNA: TGCAGTGCTGAGGAAGGACTGCCCCCCAATGAGCAGTTCTTC.

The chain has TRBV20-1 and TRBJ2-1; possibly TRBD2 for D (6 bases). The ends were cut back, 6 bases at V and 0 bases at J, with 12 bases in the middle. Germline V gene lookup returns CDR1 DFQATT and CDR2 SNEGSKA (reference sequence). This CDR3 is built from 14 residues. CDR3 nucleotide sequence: TGCAGTGCCCGGCGGGGTACCTCCTACAATGAGCAGTTCTTC. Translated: CSARRGTSYNEQFF.

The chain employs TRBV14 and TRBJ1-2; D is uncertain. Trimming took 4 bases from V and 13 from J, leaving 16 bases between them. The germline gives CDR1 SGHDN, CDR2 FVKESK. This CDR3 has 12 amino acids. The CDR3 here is CASSPGPRGLTF. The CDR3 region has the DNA TGTGCCAGCAGCCCCGGGCCCCGAGGACTCACCTTC.

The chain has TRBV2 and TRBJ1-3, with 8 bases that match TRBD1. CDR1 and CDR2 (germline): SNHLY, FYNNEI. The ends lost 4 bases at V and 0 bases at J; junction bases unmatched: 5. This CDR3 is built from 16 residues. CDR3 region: CASSGPDRASGNTIYF. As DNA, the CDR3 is TGTGCCAGCAGTGGTCCGGACAGGGCCTCTGGAAACACCATATATTTT.

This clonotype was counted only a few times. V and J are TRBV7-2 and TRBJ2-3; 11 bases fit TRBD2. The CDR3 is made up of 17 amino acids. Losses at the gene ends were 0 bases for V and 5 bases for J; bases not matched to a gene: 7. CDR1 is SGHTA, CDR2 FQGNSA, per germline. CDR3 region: CASSLASASGRLDTQYF. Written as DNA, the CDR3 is TGTGCCAGCAGCTTAGCGTCGGCTAGCGGGAGGTTAGATACGCAGTATTTT.

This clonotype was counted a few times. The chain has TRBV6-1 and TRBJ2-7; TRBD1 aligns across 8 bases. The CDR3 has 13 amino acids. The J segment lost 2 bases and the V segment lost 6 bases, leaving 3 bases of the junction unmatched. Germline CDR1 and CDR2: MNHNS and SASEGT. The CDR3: CASSWDRTYEQYF. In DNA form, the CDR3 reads TGTGCCAGCAGCTGGGACAGGACCTACGAGCAGTACTTC.

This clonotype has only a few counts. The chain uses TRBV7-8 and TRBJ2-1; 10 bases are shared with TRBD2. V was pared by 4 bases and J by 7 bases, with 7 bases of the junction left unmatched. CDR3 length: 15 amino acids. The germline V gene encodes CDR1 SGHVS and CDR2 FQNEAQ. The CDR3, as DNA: TGTGCCAGCAGCTCGGGACATAGCGGGAGGAATGAGCAGTTCTTC. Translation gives CASSSGHSGRNEQFF. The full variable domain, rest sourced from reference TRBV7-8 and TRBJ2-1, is GAGVSQSPRYKVAKRGQDVALRCDPISGHVSLFWYQQALGQGPEFLTYFQNEAQLDKSGLPSDRFFAERPEGSVSTLKIQRTQQEDSAVYLCASSSGHSGRNEQFFGPGTRLTVL.

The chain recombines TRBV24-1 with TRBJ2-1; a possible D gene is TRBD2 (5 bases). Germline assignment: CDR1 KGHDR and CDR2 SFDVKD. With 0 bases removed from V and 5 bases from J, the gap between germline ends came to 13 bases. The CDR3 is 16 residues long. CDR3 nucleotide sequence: TGTGCCACCAGTGATTTGAGCAGCGGAGGACACAATGAGCAGTTCTTC. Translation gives CATSDLSSGGHNEQFF.

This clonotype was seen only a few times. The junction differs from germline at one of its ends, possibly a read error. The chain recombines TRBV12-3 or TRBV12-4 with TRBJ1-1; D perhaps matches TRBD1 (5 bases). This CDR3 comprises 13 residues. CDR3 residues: CASSLGTNPEAFF. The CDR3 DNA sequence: TGTGCCAGCAGTCTCGGGACGAACCCTGAAGCTTTCTTT.

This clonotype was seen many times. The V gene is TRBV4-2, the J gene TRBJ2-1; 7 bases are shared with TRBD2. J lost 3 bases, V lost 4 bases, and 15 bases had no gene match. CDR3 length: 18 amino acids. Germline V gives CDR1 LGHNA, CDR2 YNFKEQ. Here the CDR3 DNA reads TGTGCCAGCAGCCGAGGGGTGGTTTCGGGAGGCCTCTACAATGAGCAGTTCTTC. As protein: CASSRGVVSGGLYNEQFF.

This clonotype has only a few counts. The CDR3 sequence is CSAERGARRANEQFF. CDR3 DNA sequence: TGCAGTGCCGAAAGGGGGGCTAGACGGGCCAATGAGCAGTTCTTC. This chain joins TRBV20-1 and TRBJ2-1, with D tentatively TRBD1 or TRBD2 (6 bases each). The CDR3 is made up of 15 amino acids. The germline V gene encodes CDR1 DFQATT and CDR2 SNEGSKA (reference sequence). Between the trimmed V and J ends, which lost 6 bases and 6 bases, there was a span of 21 bases.

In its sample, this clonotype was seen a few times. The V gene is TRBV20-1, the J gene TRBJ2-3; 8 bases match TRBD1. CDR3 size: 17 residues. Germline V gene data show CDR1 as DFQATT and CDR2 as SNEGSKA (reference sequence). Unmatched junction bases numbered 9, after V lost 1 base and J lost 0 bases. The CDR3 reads CSARGLQGVISTDTQYF. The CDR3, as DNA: TGCAGTGCTAGAGGCCTACAGGGGGTAATTAGCACAGATACGCAGTATTTT.

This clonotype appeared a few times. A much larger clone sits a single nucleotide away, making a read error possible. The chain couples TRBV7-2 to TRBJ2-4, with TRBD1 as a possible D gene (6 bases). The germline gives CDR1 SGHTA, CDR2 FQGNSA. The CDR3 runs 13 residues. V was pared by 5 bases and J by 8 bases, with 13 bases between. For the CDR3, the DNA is TGTGCCAGCAGCCAGATGCCAGGGGACATTCAGTACTTC. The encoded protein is CASSQMPGDIQYF.